Listed here is a single TCR beta chain. The CDR3 runs to 13 residues. Germline V gene lookup returns CDR1 LGHDT and CDR2 YNNKEL (reference sequence). V lost 8 bases, J lost 7 bases, and 17 bases lay in between. The data were taken from a study of blood T cell repertoires in COVID-19. Sequencing was performed with immunoSEQ multiplex PCR; in TCRdb, only in-frame clones are kept and a portion is missing. The table has around 320,000 clones, around 91% seen once; the top ten hold over 3.5%. What was sequenced was PBMCs or T cells enriched from blood (not recorded which). The rearrangement joins TRBV3-1 (or the pseudogene TRBV3-2) to TRBJ1-1; D remains ambiguous. The sequence came from a young woman with acute COVID-19. CDR3 sequence: CASGTSQVFEAFF. Here the CDR3 DNA reads TGTGCCAGCGGCACCTCACAAGTTTTTGAAGCTTTCTTT.